The T cell receptor (beta chain) under discussion was sequenced for a study of identical twins. Study results and limitations: Abundant cord blood beta clonotypes carried fewer insertions; memory repertoires showed none.

A universal primer site was created by template switching, with the cDNA bearing unique molecular identifiers. TCRdb processed the 5' RACE reads anew with MiXCR; each CDR3 protein has one entry. This sample has roughly 570,000 distinct CDR3 sequences, with over 8.5% found just once. Germline CDR1 is SGHRS and CDR2 is YFSETQ. This CDR3 is 16 amino acids long. V was pared by 4 bases and J by 0 bases, with 14 bases between. This clonotype was observed a few times. The antigen remains unidentified. A further study also used this sample, focusing on yellow fever vaccine responses in identical twins.

The sample consisted of PBMCs. This rearrangement joins TRBV5-1 to TRBJ1-3; D unclear. The sequence came from a woman aged 18-29 years in good health. CDR3 sequence reads: CASSRTLISSGNTIYF. The CDR3 region has the DNA TGCGCCAGCAGCCGGACCCTAATCAGCTCTGGAAACACCATATATTTT. The full variable domain, its missing parts supplied by reference TRBV5-1 and TRBJ1-3, is KAGVTQTPRYLIKTRGQQVTLSCSPISGHRSVSWYQQTPGQGLQFLFEYFSETQRNKGNFPGRFSGRQFSNSRSEMNVSTLELGDSALYLCASSRTLISSGNTIYFGEGSWLTVV.